Below, 14 T cell receptor beta chains from the same sample are listed, as sequenced in a study of T cell responses to AZD1222 COVID-19 vaccine. Clones were sequenced by immunoSEQ multiplex PCR, and TCRdb holds only the in-frame ones, with some missing. The sample shows 68,000 or so clones, roughly 90% of them seen only once. The sequenced sample was peripheral blood, obtained on day 0 of AZD1222 vaccination. The source of these receptors is an adult in good health.

The chain carries TRBV28 and TRBJ1-6; D may be TRBD1 (5 bases). The CDR3 totals 15 residues. Germline V gives CDR1 MDHEN, CDR2 SYDVKM. The germline V and J ends were trimmed by 5 bases and 10 bases, with 18 bases remaining between them. The CDR3 DNA is TGTGCCAGCAGTCTAAGGGGCCAGGTCCTGTCACCCCTCCACTTT. As protein: CASSLRGQVLSPLHF.

The chain carries TRBV28 and TRBJ1-3; D might be TRBD1 (6 bases). The CDR3 consists of 15 residues. Deletions cut 5 bases from V and 4 bases from J, with 15 bases between. Germline lookup yields CDR1 MDHEN and CDR2 SYDVKM. CDR3 bases: TGTGCCAGCAGTGCCTACAGGGCTGTCGGAAACACCATATATTTT. Translating gives CASSAYRAVGNTIYF. The entire variable domain, with the rest obtained from reference TRBV28 and TRBJ1-3, is as follows: DVKVTQSSRYLVKRTGEKVFLECVQDMDHENMFWYRQDPGLGLRLIYFSYDVKMKEKGDIPEGYSVSREKKERFSLILESASTNQTSMYLCASSAYRAVGNTIYFGEGSWLTVV.

V and J are TRBV19 and TRBJ2-7; D might be TRBD1 or TRBD2, each matching 6 bases. This CDR3 is 13 amino acids long. Trimming took off 9 bases at V and 0 bases at J, with 12 bases between the two ends. Germline loops: CDR1 LNHDA, CDR2 SQIVND (reference sequence). The CDR3 DNA reads as TGTGCCAGCGGGGGCTCCGGCTCCTACGAGCAGTACTTC. Translation gives CASGGSGSYEQYF.

The J gene is TRBJ2-1, the V gene TRBV2; TRBD1 matches at 10 bases. This CDR3 is built from 12 residues. The junction had 2 bases not matched to a gene; V was cut back by 9 bases and J by 6 bases. Per the germline V gene, CDR1 is SNHLY and CDR2 is FYNNEI. The CDR3 protein is CASRTGGNEQFF. As DNA, the CDR3 is TGTGCCAGTCGGACAGGGGGCAATGAGCAGTTCTTC.

The rearrangement joins TRBV4-1 to TRBJ2-2; D is ambiguous. Germline V gene sequence: CDR1 MGHRA, CDR2 YSYEKL. Trimming removed 1 base from V and 2 bases from J, with 8 bases in between. The CDR3 is 15 amino acids. The CDR3 DNA reads as TGCGCCAGCAGCCAAGTCCTCAGAAACACCGGGGAGCTGTTTTTT. This codes for CASSQVLRNTGELFF.

The J gene is TRBJ1-5, the V gene TRBV7-8; a possible D gene is TRBD1 (5 bases). Trimming left V 1 base short and J 4 bases short, with 11 bases between. The CDR3 is made up of 15 amino acids. CDR1 is SGHVS and CDR2 is FQNEAQ in the germline V gene. This CDR3 reads CASSLDVRGNQPQHF. For the CDR3, the DNA is TGTGCCAGCAGCTTAGATGTTCGGGGGAATCAGCCCCAGCATTTT. Together with reference TRBV7-8 and TRBJ1-5, the CDR3 gives the full variable domain: GAGVSQSPRYKVAKRGQDVALRCDPISGHVSLFWYQQALGQGPEFLTYFQNEAQLDKSGLPSDRFFAERPEGSVSTLKIQRTQQEDSAVYLCASSLDVRGNQPQHFGDGTRLSIL.

This sequence joins TRBV24-1 and TRBJ1-2, with D unclear. The CDR3 totals 13 residues. Germline CDR1 and CDR2: KGHDR and SFDVKD. V gave up 3 bases and J gave up 8 bases, with 12 bases separating them. CDR3 protein: CATSDRRNIGYTF. The CDR3 nucleotides read TGTGCCACCAGTGATAGACGGAATATAGGCTACACCTTC.

The V call is TRBV7-2, the J call TRBJ1-6, with 11 bases identical to TRBD1. The CDR3 loop spans 16 amino acids. V lost 5 bases to trimming and J lost 6 bases; unmatched junction nucleotides: 6. Germline V gene data show CDR1 as SGHTA and CDR2 as FQGNSA. For the CDR3, the DNA is TGTGCCAGCAGCCTAGGACAGGGGGCGAGTAATTCACCCCTCCACTTT. The encoded protein is CASSLGQGASNSPLHF.

The chain joins TRBV7-2 to TRBJ2-7; D unresolved. V was pared by 1 base and J by 1 base, with 8 bases between. CDR1 is SGHTA, CDR2 FQGNSA, per germline. This CDR3 has 14 residues. This CDR3 is CASSLDLASYEQYF. The CDR3 region has the DNA TGTGCCAGCAGCTTAGATCTTGCTTCCTACGAGCAGTACTTC.

The V and J genes are TRBV21-1 and TRBJ1-4. TRBV21-1 is assigned pseudogene status. The CDR3 has 17 amino acids. The chain's CDR3 is CASSPREGGGRNEKLFF. The CDR3 bases are TGTGCCAGCAGTCCCCGCGAAGGGGGAGGTCGGAATGAAAAACTGTTTTTT.

The table lists this clone with a count of one. This chain uses TRBV14 with TRBJ2-1; D not resolved. Looked up from germline, CDR1 is SGHDN and CDR2 is FVKESK. The V end was cut by 6 bases, the J end by 3 bases, with 15 bases between. This CDR3 has 15 residues. This CDR3 reads CASSLTALGYNEQFF. CDR3 DNA sequence: TGTGCCAGCAGTTTGACTGCGTTGGGCTACAATGAGCAGTTCTTC.

The chain has TRBV19 and TRBJ2-7; 9 bases map to TRBD2. V lost 1 base, J lost 3 bases, and 4 bases stayed unmatched. The CDR3 has 15 residues. Germline V lookup: CDR1 LNHDA, CDR2 SQIVND (reference sequence). The CDR3 region is CASSIAGSGSYEQYF. DNA of the CDR3: TGTGCCAGTAGTATAGCTGGTAGCGGGAGCTACGAGCAGTACTTC. Looking up the rest from reference TRBV19 and TRBJ2-7 gives the full variable domain: DGGITQSPKYLFRKEGQNVTLSCEQNLNHDAMYWYRQDPGQGLRLIYYSQIVNDFQKGDIAEGYSVSREKKESFPLTVTSAQKNPTAFYLCASSIAGSGSYEQYFGPGTRLTVT.

V usage is TRBV19 and J usage is TRBJ2-1, with 7 bases that match TRBD1. The V gene's germline CDR1 is LNHDA and CDR2 SQIVND (reference sequence). V shed 4 bases, J shed 0 bases, and the junction held 6 bases outside the gene matches. The CDR3 runs to 16 residues. The DNA of the CDR3 is TGTGCCAGTAGTACCACAGGGGCAAGCTCCTACAATGAGCAGTTCTTC. Amino acid sequence: CASSTTGASSYNEQFF.

The chain has TRBV9 and TRBJ1-2, with 7 bases lining up with TRBD1. The CDR3 covers 15 residues. Germline lookup yields CDR1 SGDLS and CDR2 YYNGEE. Trimming took 5 bases from V and 5 from J; bases not matched to a gene: 12. CDR3 region: CASRANPTGMYGYTF. CDR3 nucleotides: TGTGCCAGCAGGGCAAACCCGACAGGGATGTATGGCTACACCTTC.